This TCR beta chain was captured by sequencing in a study of blood T cell repertoires in COVID-19. Study-wide context: Sites across the United States, Italy and Spain contributed samples from acute and convalescent COVID-19. T cells, B-cell-depleted T cells, or PBMCs supplied cDNA or gDNA.

In the authors' methods: The assay estimated nucleated cells by amplifying reference gene primers. Only in-frame clones appear in the TCRdb table, and some are missing; sequencing was by immunoSEQ multiplex PCR. V, J and clone size reflect that table, while D and trimming were determined from the DNA. The data contain roughly 120,000 clones, around 86% of them seen just once; the ten biggest clones take up over 4.5%. CDR1 is SQVTM, CDR2 ANQGSEA, per germline. Trimming removed 5 bases from V and 0 bases from J, with 15 bases in between. This CDR3 comprises 15 residues. This clonotype originated in a human donor in a cohort sampled during active COVID-19. The chain combines TRBV29-1 with TRBJ2-3; D may be TRBD1 (5 bases). Sequences were obtained from peripheral blood. The CDR3: CSVQRGTSSTDTQYF. The CDR3 DNA sequence: TGCAGCGTTCAAAGGGGTACTTCTAGCACAGATACGCAGTATTTT.